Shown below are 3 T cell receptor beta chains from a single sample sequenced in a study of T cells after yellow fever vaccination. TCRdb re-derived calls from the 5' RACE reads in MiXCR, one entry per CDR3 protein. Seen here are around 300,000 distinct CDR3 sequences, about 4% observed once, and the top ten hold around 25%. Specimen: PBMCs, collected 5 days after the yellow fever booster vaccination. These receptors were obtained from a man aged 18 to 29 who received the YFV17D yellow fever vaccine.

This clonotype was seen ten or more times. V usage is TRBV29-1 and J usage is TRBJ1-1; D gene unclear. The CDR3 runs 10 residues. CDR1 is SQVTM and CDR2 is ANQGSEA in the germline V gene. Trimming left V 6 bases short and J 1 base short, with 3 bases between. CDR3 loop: CSVQNTEAFF. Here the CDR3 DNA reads TGCAGCGTGCAGAACACTGAAGCTTTCTTT.

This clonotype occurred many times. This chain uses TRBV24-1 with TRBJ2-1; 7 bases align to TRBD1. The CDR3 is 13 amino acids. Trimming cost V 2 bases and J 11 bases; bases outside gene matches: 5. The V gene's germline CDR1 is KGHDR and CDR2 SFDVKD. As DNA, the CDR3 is TGTGCCACCAGTGATTATGCGGACAGGCAGCAGTTCTTC. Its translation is CATSDYADRQQFF.

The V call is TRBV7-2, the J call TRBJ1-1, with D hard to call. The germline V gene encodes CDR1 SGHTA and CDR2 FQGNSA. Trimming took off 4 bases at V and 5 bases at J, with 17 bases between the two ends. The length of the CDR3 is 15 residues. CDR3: CASSWVPLGGTEAFF. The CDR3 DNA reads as TGTGCCAGCAGCTGGGTGCCCTTGGGTGGAACTGAAGCTTTCTTT. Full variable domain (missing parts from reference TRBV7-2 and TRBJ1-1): GAGVSQSPSNKVTEKGKDVELRCDPISGHTALYWYRQSLGQGLEFLIYFQGNSAPDKSGLPSDRFSAERTGGSVSTLTIQRTQQEDSAVYLCASSWVPLGGTEAFFGQGTRLTVV.